One sample yielded the 2 T cell receptor beta chains listed below, sequenced in a study of blood T cell repertoires in COVID-19. The data were produced by immunoSEQ multiplex PCR, yet TCRdb's version contains in-frame clones alone and is incomplete. The sample has over 400,000 clones; 70% to 90% are singletons. Sample: peripheral blood. These receptor sequences come from a human donor in a cohort sampled during active COVID-19.

The genes are TRBV7-3 and TRBJ2-7; a weak D match, TRBD2 (5 bases). This CDR3 is built from 13 residues. Trimming removed 4 bases from V and 5 bases from J, with 12 bases in between. CDR1 and CDR2 from the germline V gene are SGHTA and FQGTGA. Written as DNA, the CDR3 is TGTGCCAGCAGCTATCGGGTGCGGGACGAGCAGTACTTC. Amino acids: CASSYRVRDEQYF.

DNA of the CDR3: TGTGCCAGTAGTATAGCTCCGGGGAAAACAGATACGCAGTATTTT. As protein: CASSIAPGKTDTQYF. This rearrangement joins TRBV19 to TRBJ2-3, with D maybe TRBD2 (5 bases). The germline V gene has CDR1 LNHDA and CDR2 SQIVND (reference sequence). Trimming shortened V by 1 base and J by 3 bases, and 11 bases separated the two germline ends. CDR3 length: 15 residues.